The 23 T cell receptor beta chains below come from one sample, sequenced in a study of cytomegalovirus exposure and HLA in healthy donors (dated by TCRdb to the late 2010s). Libraries were built with the immunoSEQ multiplex PCR assay. The multiplex PCR relied on a mix of 60 forward primers for TCR Vbeta segments and 13 reverse primers for TCR Jbeta segments. Entries here come from immuneACCESS through TCRdb and include only in-frame sequences with V and J called. Some clones fail to appear in such tables; in the studies checked, an unresolved V gene covers under half of the shortfall, and the cause of the remainder is unknown. The sample contains more than 95,000 clones, 65% to 80% of them found a single time. The top ten constitute less than 15% of the sample. Sequenced material: PBMCs. These receptors all come from a woman aged 60-75 years in good health and CMV-seropositive.

This clone was picked up a small number of times. The chain carries TRBV6-6 and TRBJ2-7; 7 nucleotides line up with TRBD1. The ends lost 4 bases at V and 4 bases at J; junction bases unmatched: 10. Germline assignment: CDR1 MNHNY and CDR2 SVGAGI (reference sequence). CDR3 size: 15 residues. The CDR3 nucleotides are TGTGCCAGCAGTTTTTATCGGGACAGAGGATACGAGCAGTACTTC. This sequence encodes CASSFYRDRGYEQYF.

This chain links TRBV7-2 with TRBJ2-5; 7 bases fit TRBD2. V trimming: 3 bases; J trimming: 1 base; junction bases outside the gene matches: 5. In germline, CDR1 is SGHTA, CDR2 FQGNSA. This CDR3 is built from 15 residues. The CDR3 DNA is TGTGCCAGCAGCTTCGCGCCTAGCGGCCAAGAGACCCAGTACTTC. Translated: CASSFAPSGQETQYF. Variable domain in full (rest from reference TRBV7-2 and TRBJ2-5): GAGVSQSPSNKVTEKGKDVELRCDPISGHTALYWYRQSLGQGLEFLIYFQGNSAPDKSGLPSDRFSAERTGGSVSTLTIQRTQQEDSAVYLCASSFAPSGQETQYFGPGTRLLVL.

This chain uses TRBV29-1 with TRBJ1-2, with unresolved D. There are 15 residues in the CDR3. Trimming stripped 3 bases from V and 1 base from J, with 15 bases between. CDR1 is SQVTM, CDR2 ANQGSEA, per germline. The DNA of the CDR3 is TGCAGCGTTGATCTCGTGTTGGAGGGTAACTATGGCTACACCTTC. Translated, it gives CSVDLVLEGNYGYTF. The full variable domain, rest sourced from reference TRBV29-1 and TRBJ1-2, is SAVISQKPSRDICQRGTSLTIQCQVDSQVTMMFWYRQQPGQSLTLIATANQGSEATYESGFVIDKFPISRPNLTFSTLTVSNMSPEDSSIYLCSVDLVLEGNYGYTFGSGTRLTVV.

This chain connects TRBV6-1 to TRBJ1-5; D is unclear. Germline V CDR1 and CDR2: MNHNS, SASEGT. The CDR3 totals 15 residues. Trimming took off 7 bases at V and 4 bases at J, with 17 bases between the two ends. The CDR3 protein is CASKLQDRENQPQHF. Written as DNA, the CDR3 is TGTGCCAGCAAACTCCAAGATAGGGAGAATCAGCCCCAGCATTTT.

The V gene is TRBV7-9, the J gene TRBJ2-3, with TRBD2 matching 9 bases. The ends lost 1 base at V and 5 bases at J; junction bases unmatched: 10. CDR1 is SEHNR and CDR2 is FQNEAQ in the germline V gene (reference sequence). The CDR3 consists of 17 residues. CDR3: CASSLVASGASGDTQYF. The CDR3 DNA reads as TGTGCCAGCAGCTTAGTCGCTAGCGGGGCCTCGGGAGATACGCAGTATTTT.

V gene TRBV19 combines with J gene TRBJ2-5, with 9 bases aligning to TRBD2. Germline V gives CDR1 LNHDA, CDR2 SQIVND (reference sequence). The CDR3 has 15 amino acids. After removal of 2 bases from V and 2 bases from J, the junction contained 3 bases not matched to a gene. The chain's CDR3 is CASSISSGEQETQYF. CDR3 coding DNA: TGTGCCAGTAGTATATCTAGCGGGGAACAAGAGACCCAGTACTTC.

The rearrangement links TRBV7-2 to TRBJ1-1; a possible D gene is TRBD1 (5 bases). Trimming pared 0 bases from V and 1 base from J, leaving 18 bases between. This CDR3 is built from 18 residues. Germline V CDR1 and CDR2: SGHTA, FQGNSA. The CDR3 DNA reads TGTGCCAGCAGCTTAGCCCTCTTTCCCGGCCAGGGGAACACTGAAGCTTTCTTT. The encoded protein is CASSLALFPGQGNTEAFF. The full variable domain, completed using reference TRBV7-2 and TRBJ1-1, is GAGVSQSPSNKVTEKGKDVELRCDPISGHTALYWYRQSLGQGLEFLIYFQGNSAPDKSGLPSDRFSAERTGGSVSTLTIQRTQQEDSAVYLCASSLALFPGQGNTEAFFGQGTRLTVV.

The chain is built from TRBV2 and TRBJ1-4; D is possibly TRBD1 (5 bases). Germline V gene data show CDR1 as SNHLY and CDR2 as FYNNEI. This CDR3 has 14 amino acids. Trimming stripped 7 bases from V and 0 bases from J, with 9 bases between. CDR3 bases: TGTGCCAGCATTAGGGGAACAACTAATGAAAAACTGTTTTTT. Amino acid sequence: CASIRGTTNEKLFF.

This clone showed up just a few times. Other DNA sequences in the same sample also yield this CDR3. The V and J genes are TRBV7-2 and TRBJ1-2; 9 bases are shared with TRBD1. The CDR3 totals 13 residues. From germline, CDR1 is SGHTA and CDR2 FQGNSA. Losses at the gene ends were 4 bases for V and 5 bases for J; bases not matched to a gene: 2. For the CDR3, the DNA is TGTGCCAGCAGCTCGACAGGGGGGTATGGCTACACCTTC. Translation: CASSSTGGYGYTF.

The rearrangement links TRBV15 to TRBJ1-5; D is unresolved. This CDR3 region has 12 residues. The germline CDR1 and CDR2 sequences are LNHNV and YYDKDF (reference sequence). V was shortened by 1 base and J by 6 bases, with 4 bases between the two germline ends. The CDR3 nucleotides are TGTGCCACCAGCAGAGGAGGTCAGCCCCAGCATTTT. This gives the protein CATSRGGQPQHF. Complete variable domain (other parts from reference TRBV15 and TRBJ1-5): DAMVIQNPRYQVTQFGKPVTLSCSQTLNHNVMYWYQQKSSQAPKLLFHYYDKDFNNEADTPDNFQSRRPNTSFCFLDIRSPGLGDTAMYLCATSRGGQPQHFGDGTRLSIL.

This clone was detected a few times. V usage is TRBV4-3 and J usage is TRBJ1-2; D is perhaps TRBD1 (5 bases). This CDR3 is 15 amino acids long. Germline lookup yields CDR1 LGHNA and CDR2 YSLEER. The germline V and J ends were trimmed by 0 bases and 4 bases, with 12 bases remaining between them. CDR3 DNA sequence: TGCGCCAGCAGCCAAGAAAGGGGCTACGGCTATGGCTACACCTTC. Its translation is CASSQERGYGYGYTF.

This clone was recorded once. The chain links TRBV19 to TRBJ2-1, with 10 nucleotides matching TRBD2. V lost 5 bases and J lost 2; bases outside the gene matches: 3. The CDR3 sequence is 15 residues long. The germline CDR1 and CDR2 sequences are LNHDA and SQIVND (reference sequence). CDR3 loop: CASSPSGSPYNEQFF. In DNA form, the CDR3 reads TGTGCCAGTAGTCCTAGCGGGAGTCCCTACAATGAGCAGTTCTTC.

The chain links TRBV9 to TRBJ1-4, with 9 bases identical to TRBD1. Germline trimming cut 0 bases from V and 8 bases from J; bases unmatched to any gene: 5. Looked up from germline, CDR1 is SGDLS and CDR2 is YYNGEE. The CDR3 runs 15 residues. The CDR3 loop reads CASSVAGQGMEKLFF. CDR3 bases: TGTGCCAGCAGCGTAGCGGGACAGGGTATGGAAAAACTGTTTTTT.

The J gene is TRBJ2-3, the V gene TRBV4-2; TRBD1 matches 8 bases. V lost 6 bases and J lost 2; bases outside the gene matches: 4. Germline CDR1 and CDR2: LGHNA and YNFKEQ. CDR3 size: 14 residues. CDR3 sequence reads: CASRQGQDTDTQYF. CDR3 sequence (DNA): TGTGCCAGCAGGCAGGGACAGGACACAGATACGCAGTATTTT.

The DNA of the CDR3 is TGTGCCAGCAGCTCGACTCTCTACGAGCAGTACTTC. Translated, it gives CASSSTLYEQYF. The chain links TRBV14 to TRBJ2-7; D gene unclear. This CDR3 has 12 amino acids. Trimming pared 5 bases from V and 3 bases from J, leaving 8 bases between. CDR1 SGHDN and CDR2 FVKESK come from the germline V gene.

This clone was seen a single time. One end of the junction is discordant with germline, which a read error may explain. The J gene is TRBJ1-2, the V gene TRBV6-5; D call uncertain. There are 13 residues in the CDR3. CDR1 is MNHEY, CDR2 SVGAGI, per germline. CDR3 DNA: TGTGCCAGCACTTACCCGGGTAACTATGGCTACACCTTC. Encoded protein: CASTYPGNYGYTF.

Here the CDR3 DNA reads TGTGCCAGCTCACCACCGGGAGTAGGCGGCGAGCAGTACTTC. Its translation: CASSPPGVGGEQYF. The V and J genes are TRBV18 and TRBJ2-7; D might be TRBD2 (5 bases). The CDR3 length is 14 residues. V was trimmed by 0 bases and J by 6 bases, leaving 12 bases between them. Germline CDR1 reads KGHSH; CDR2 reads LQKENI.

This clone was counted between two and nine times. The chain joins TRBV19 to TRBJ1-5; the D is unclear. Germline V lookup: CDR1 LNHDA, CDR2 SQIVND (reference sequence). The V gene lost 4 bases and the J gene lost 9 bases, with 10 bases spanning the gap. This CDR3 is built from 12 residues. As DNA, the CDR3 is TGTGCCAGTAGTAATGTGCGGGGGCCCCAGCATTTT. The encoded protein is CASSNVRGPQHF.

This chain joins TRBV7-9 and TRBJ1-5; D gene unclear. The CDR3 length is 14 residues. The ends were cut back, 11 bases at V and 0 bases at J, with 14 bases in the middle. CDR1 is SEHNR, CDR2 FQNEAQ, per germline (reference sequence). The CDR3: CAGHLHFSNQPQHF. In DNA, the CDR3 is TGTGCCGGTCACCTCCACTTTAGCAATCAGCCCCAGCATTTT.

J is TRBJ1-6 and V is TRBV30; 7 nucleotides line up with TRBD1. Germline trimming cut 1 base from V and 10 bases from J; bases unmatched to any gene: 7. The CDR3 is 14 amino acids. CDR1 and CDR2 from the germline V gene are GTSNPN and SVGIG (reference sequence). The CDR3 nucleotides are TGTGCCTGGAGTGCTACAGGGGTTAACTCACCCCTCCACTTT. Residues: CAWSATGVNSPLHF.

This clone came up a few times. The rearrangement links TRBV7-2 to TRBJ1-6, with a weak D call TRBD1 (6 bases). This CDR3 region has 15 residues. CDR1 SGHTA and CDR2 FQGNSA come from the germline V gene. V was trimmed by 3 bases and J by 7 bases, leaving 13 bases between them. As DNA, the CDR3 is TGTGCCAGCAGCTTTACAGGGAGAAGGAATTCACCCCTCCACTTT. Its protein is CASSFTGRRNSPLHF. Using reference TRBV7-2 and TRBJ1-6 for the parts outside the CDR3, the full variable domain is GAGVSQSPSNKVTEKGKDVELRCDPISGHTALYWYRQSLGQGLEFLIYFQGNSAPDKSGLPSDRFSAERTGGSVSTLTIQRTQQEDSAVYLCASSFTGRRNSPLHFGNGTRLTVT.

The chain couples TRBV5-1 to TRBJ1-2; D uncertain. Germline values: CDR1 SGHRS, CDR2 YFSETQ. V lost 1 base to trimming and J lost 5 bases, with 9 bases between them. The CDR3 is made up of 13 amino acids. The DNA for the CDR3 is TGCGCCAGCAGCTTGAGGGCGGGGTATGGCTACACCTTC. It encodes CASSLRAGYGYTF.

The chain has TRBV30 and TRBJ1-1, with D maybe TRBD1 (5 bases). The CDR3 runs 14 residues. Trimming took 3 bases from V and 1 from J, leaving 12 bases between them. CDR1 is GTSNPN, CDR2 SVGIG, per germline (reference sequence). CDR3 residues: CAWSGTLRNTEAFF. Written as DNA, the CDR3 is TGTGCCTGGAGCGGGACTCTCCGGAACACTGAAGCTTTCTTT.